The 3 T cell receptor beta chains below were found in one sample sequenced in a study of CD8+CD57+ T cells in acquired aplastic anemia. The study profiled TCR beta VDJ and CDR3 using genomic DNA as template. TCRdb reprocessed the reads via MiXCR and lists one record per CDR3 protein. This table has 200,000 or so distinct CDR3 sequences, around 49% appearing once. All sequencing subjects had displayed CD8+CD57+ cell expansion on flow cytometry. What was sequenced was sorted CD4+, CD8+, or CD8+CD57+ T cells (not recorded which) from PBMCs. These receptor sequences come from a human donor with aplastic anemia.

This clonotype was seen many times. This chain joins TRBV2 and TRBJ1-2; TRBD1 agrees at 10 bases. The CDR3 sequence is 13 residues long. The V and J ends lost 6 bases and 7 bases, in that order; junction bases with no gene match: 5. Germline lookup yields CDR1 SNHLY and CDR2 FYNNEI. DNA of the CDR3: TGTGCCAGCAGCGGGACAGGGGATGGTGGCTACACCTTC. It codes for CASSGTGDGGYTF.

The V and J genes are TRBV2 and TRBJ2-1; D unresolved. The V gene lost 3 bases and the J gene lost 7 bases, with 13 bases spanning the gap. The CDR3 is 14 residues long. The germline CDR1 and CDR2 sequences are SNHLY and FYNNEI. CDR3 loop: CASSDIRRENEQFF. DNA for the CDR3: TGTGCCAGCAGTGATATACGTAGGGAAAATGAGCAGTTCTTC.

This clonotype appeared many times. V usage is TRBV19 and J usage is TRBJ1-4, with D perhaps TRBD1 (5 bases). Germline CDR1 LNHDA, CDR2 SQIVND (reference sequence). V dropped 5 bases and J dropped 0 bases, with 19 bases sitting between them. The CDR3 loop spans 18 amino acids. The CDR3 DNA is TGTGCCAGTAGTGGATTGGCACAGGCCCCTGCAACTAATGAAAAACTGTTTTTT. Protein: CASSGLAQAPATNEKLFF.